The next 26 T cell receptor beta chains were all read from a single sample in a study of cytomegalovirus exposure and HLA in healthy donors. 13 Jbeta primers and 60 Vbeta primers were used for the PCR. Measured with immunoSEQ multiplex PCR; TCRdb has only the in-frame clones, and not every one. The sample includes about 120,000 clones, about 79% of them seen just once. The sample consisted of PBMCs. These receptors were collected from a human donor in good health.

J is TRBJ1-1 and V is TRBV7-9; 8 bases are shared with TRBD1. The CDR3 runs to 14 residues. J gave up 4 bases and V 1 base, and 2 bases lay outside the gene matches. Germline loops: CDR1 SEHNR, CDR2 FQNEAQ (reference sequence). Written as DNA, the CDR3 is TGTGCCAGCAGCTTAGACAGGGGGGGCACTGAAGCTTTCTTT. Translating gives CASSLDRGGTEAFF.

The chain has TRBV13 and TRBJ2-7; TRBD2 aligns across 7 bases. After removal of 6 bases from V and 1 base from J, the junction contained 3 bases not matched to a gene. Germline V CDR1 and CDR2: PRHDT, FYEKMQ (reference sequence). This CDR3 has 13 residues. The CDR3: CASRPSGSYEQYF. CDR3 nucleotide sequence: TGTGCCAGCAGGCCTAGCGGTTCCTACGAGCAGTACTTC.

Turning to this clone: At one boundary the junction diverges from the germline segment, which might be a read error. The rearrangement joins TRBV10-3 to TRBJ2-7; 7 bases map to TRBD2. The germline CDR1 and CDR2 sequences are ENHRY and SYGVKD. The length of the CDR3 is 13 residues. The CDR3 region is CAINGGTSTPGIF. CDR3 coding DNA: TGTGCCATCAACGGGGGGACCTCGACCCCAGGGATCTTC.

This clone was counted between two and nine times. The chain employs TRBV7-2 and TRBJ1-2; D remains ambiguous. With 4 bases removed from V and 0 bases from J, the gap between germline ends came to 9 bases. Germline loops: CDR1 SGHTA, CDR2 FQGNSA. The CDR3 contains 14 residues. The CDR3 protein is CASSSKEANYGYTF. The DNA of the CDR3 is TGTGCCAGCAGCTCTAAGGAGGCTAACTATGGCTACACCTTC.

The rearrangement uses TRBV29-1 and TRBJ2-7, with 7 bases lining up with TRBD1. The CDR3 loop spans 15 amino acids. Per germline, CDR1 SQVTM and CDR2 ANQGSEA. V was pared by 6 bases and J by 1 base, with 12 bases of the junction left unmatched. CDR3 bases: TGCAGCGTCGATAGACAGGGAGAAGGTTCCTACGAGCAGTACTTC. Protein: CSVDRQGEGSYEQYF.

This sequence joins TRBV6-6 and TRBJ2-6, with TRBD2 as a possible D gene (6 bases). CDR1 is MNHNY and CDR2 is SVGAGI in the germline V gene (reference sequence). V gave up 6 bases and J gave up 0 bases, with 9 bases separating them. CDR3 length: 15 residues. The CDR3 is CASSPGGSGANVLTF. The CDR3 DNA sequence: TGTGCCAGCAGCCCCGGGGGCTCTGGGGCCAACGTCCTGACTTTC.

This clone has just a few counts. The rearrangement joins TRBV5-4 to TRBJ1-2; D gene unclear. The V gene lost 5 bases and the J gene lost 4 bases, with 18 bases spanning the gap. This CDR3 is built from 15 residues. Germline V CDR1 and CDR2: SGHNT, YYREEE (reference sequence). CDR3 amino acids: CASRDDGGWVYGYTF. CDR3 nucleotide sequence: TGTGCCAGCAGGGACGACGGAGGGTGGGTCTATGGCTACACCTTC.

The V gene is TRBV28, the J gene TRBJ1-2; a possible D gene is TRBD1 (5 bases). The CDR3 has 12 amino acids. Trimming stripped 8 bases from V and 8 bases from J, with 15 bases between. CDR1 and CDR2 (germline): MDHEN, SYDVKM. CDR3 sequence (DNA): TGTGCCAGCCTCGCGGAGGGGAAGGGCTACACCTTC. Residues: CASLAEGKGYTF.

The chain uses TRBV7-9 and TRBJ1-5; unclear D gene. The CDR3 is 13 residues long. Trimming removed 0 bases at V and 7 bases at J, with 7 bases between. CDR1 SEHNR and CDR2 FQNEAQ come from the germline V gene (reference sequence). DNA of the CDR3: TGTGCCAGCAGCTTAGCGGGGAGCCAGCCCCAGCATTTT. It is translated as CASSLAGSQPQHF.

The genes are TRBV5-4 and TRBJ2-7; no firm D call. This CDR3 is built from 16 residues. V lost 0 bases, J lost 5 bases, and 18 bases lay in between. The V gene's germline CDR1 is SGHNT and CDR2 YYREEE (reference sequence). CDR3 bases: TGTGCCAGCAGCTTGGCCCAGGCCAACCCCATTCACGAGCAGTACTTC. It is translated as CASSLAQANPIHEQYF.

The chain recombines TRBV5-1 with TRBJ2-1, with D maybe TRBD1 (6 bases). CDR3 length: 14 amino acids. Germline V gene data show CDR1 as SGHRS and CDR2 as YFSETQ. Trimming took off 4 bases at V and 2 bases at J, with 10 bases between the two ends. CDR3 nucleotides: TGCGCCAGCAGCCAGGACAGTACCTACAATGAGCAGTTCTTC. Protein: CASSQDSTYNEQFF. The full variable domain, completed using reference TRBV5-1 and TRBJ2-1, is KAGVTQTPRYLIKTRGQQVTLSCSPISGHRSVSWYQQTPGQGLQFLFEYFSETQRNKGNFPGRFSGRQFSNSRSEMNVSTLELGDSALYLCASSQDSTYNEQFFGPGTRLTVL.

This chain links TRBV6-1 with TRBJ2-2; 7 positions match TRBD2. CDR1 and CDR2 (germline): MNHNS, SASEGT. Trimming cost V 6 bases and J 6 bases; bases outside gene matches: 4. The CDR3 covers 13 residues. The CDR3 DNA is TGTGCCAGCAGGAAAGCGGGGCCCGGGGAGCTGTTTTTT. Translated: CASRKAGPGELFF.

This clone has a handful of counts. The chain has TRBV5-1 and TRBJ2-5, with D hard to call. V shed 0 bases and J shed 5 bases, with 5 bases lying between them. CDR1 and CDR2 from the germline V gene are SGHRS and YFSETQ. This CDR3 has 12 amino acids. This CDR3 reads CASSLGAETQYF. The CDR3, as DNA: TGCGCCAGCAGCTTGGGGGCGGAGACCCAGTACTTC.

The chain has TRBV4-1 and TRBJ1-3; 7 bases agree with TRBD1. The CDR3 is 17 residues long. Trimming took 0 bases from V and 9 from J; bases not matched to a gene: 14. CDR1 MGHRA and CDR2 YSYEKL come from the germline V gene. The DNA for the CDR3 is TGCGCCAGCAGCCAAGAGACCCCGGGACAGACCCGAGGCACCATATATTTT. It translates to CASSQETPGQTRGTIYF.

A remark on this clone: One end of the junction is discordant with germline, which a read error may explain. The J gene is TRBJ2-7, the V gene TRBV7-9; D gene uncertain. Germline-derived CDR1 and CDR2 are SEHNR and FQNEAQ (reference sequence). The CDR3 length is 13 residues. The CDR3 DNA is TGTTCCAGCAGCTCAGAACAAAGCTACGAGCAGTACTTC. Protein: CSSSSEQSYEQYF.

The chain has TRBV18 and TRBJ2-5; D gene ambiguous. Trimming stripped 2 bases from V and 1 base from J, with 5 bases between. The germline gives CDR1 KGHSH, CDR2 LQKENI. This CDR3 is built from 13 residues. CDR3 protein: CASSPTVQETQYF. The CDR3 DNA is TGTGCCAGCTCACCAACGGTCCAAGAGACCCAGTACTTC. The full variable domain, rest sourced from reference TRBV18 and TRBJ2-5, is NAGVMQNPRHLVRRRGQEARLRCSPMKGHSHVYWYRQLPEEGLKFMVYLQKENIIDESGMPKERFSAEFPKEGPSILRIQQVVRGDSAAYFCASSPTVQETQYFGPGTRLLVL.

This chain links TRBV7-2 with TRBJ2-2; D call uncertain. The CDR3 sequence is 13 residues long. V lost 1 base and J lost 5, with 5 bases in between. Germline CDR1 reads SGHTA; CDR2 reads FQGNSA. CDR3 sequence (DNA): TGTGCCAGCAGCTTAGACGGGACCGGGGAGCTGTTTTTT. Protein: CASSLDGTGELFF.

The chain couples TRBV19 to TRBJ2-1, with TRBD1 matching 11 bases. V shed 3 bases and J 8 bases; nucleotides not matched to a gene: 15. Germline V gives CDR1 LNHDA, CDR2 SQIVND (reference sequence). CDR3 length: 18 residues. CDR3 protein: CASSIRGPLDRGRDEQFF. In DNA form, the CDR3 reads TGTGCCAGTAGTATTCGGGGTCCTTTGGACAGGGGGCGAGATGAGCAGTTCTTC.

This chain joins TRBV6-5 and TRBJ1-2; D unclear. The CDR3 runs to 15 residues. The germline V gene has CDR1 MNHEY and CDR2 SVGAGI. V shed 5 bases and J shed 4 bases, with 17 bases lying between them. The CDR3 DNA sequence: TGTGCCAGCAGTCTAACGCGGGTGTCGAGCTATGGCTACACCTTC. It codes for CASSLTRVSSYGYTF.

V is TRBV15 and J is TRBJ2-5, with 8 positions matching TRBD2. V trimming: 3 bases; J trimming: 4 bases; junction bases outside the gene matches: 10. Looked up from germline, CDR1 is LNHNV and CDR2 is YYDKDF (reference sequence). The CDR3 contains 16 residues. The CDR3 DNA reads as TGTGCCACCAGCAGCCTAAACGGGGGGGCCGGAGAGACCCAGTACTTC. It is translated as CATSSLNGGAGETQYF.

This chain connects TRBV28 to TRBJ2-3; TRBD2 matches 7 bases. This CDR3 has 17 residues. J gave up 0 bases and V 1 base, and 7 bases lay outside the gene matches. Looked up from germline, CDR1 is MDHEN and CDR2 is SYDVKM. This chain's CDR3 is CASSLYGSGVSTDTQYF. DNA of the CDR3: TGTGCCAGCAGTTTATATGGGAGCGGGGTTAGCACAGATACGCAGTATTTT.

The chain uses TRBV28 and TRBJ2-4; 8 positions agree with TRBD1. Losses at the gene ends were 4 bases for V and 1 base for J; bases not matched to a gene: 6. CDR3 length equals 16 residues. Germline V gives CDR1 MDHEN, CDR2 SYDVKM. The CDR3 bases are TGTGCCAGCAGTTCCCAGGGGGCGCTGGCCAAAAACATTCAGTACTTC. Its protein product is CASSSQGALAKNIQYF.

V and J are TRBV7-2 and TRBJ2-7; TRBD2 aligns across 9 bases. In germline, CDR1 is SGHTA, CDR2 FQGNSA. The CDR3 spans 14 residues. V dropped 3 bases and J dropped 6; count of bases not matched to a gene: 6. CDR3 region: CASSLTSGPSEQYF. In nucleotides, the CDR3 is TGTGCCAGCAGCTTGACTAGCGGACCTAGCGAGCAGTACTTC. The complete variable domain, with remaining parts taken from reference TRBV7-2 and TRBJ2-7, reads GAGVSQSPSNKVTEKGKDVELRCDPISGHTALYWYRQSLGQGLEFLIYFQGNSAPDKSGLPSDRFSAERTGGSVSTLTIQRTQQEDSAVYLCASSLTSGPSEQYFGPGTRLTVT.

This clone appeared a single time. Other DNA sequences in this sample translate to the same CDR3. The chain is built from TRBV7-2 and TRBJ1-5; D is perhaps TRBD1 (5 bases). CDR3 length: 15 residues. Trimming took 3 bases from V and 0 from J, leaving 9 bases between them. Germline CDR1 reads SGHTA; CDR2 reads FQGNSA. The chain's CDR3 is CASSFQGNSNQPQHF. The DNA of the CDR3 is TGTGCCAGCAGCTTTCAGGGTAATAGCAATCAGCCCCAGCATTTT.

This clone occurred once. The chain joins TRBV7-2 to TRBJ1-2, with D perhaps matching TRBD1 (6 bases). CDR1 is SGHTA and CDR2 is FQGNSA in the germline V gene. Trimming cost V 7 bases and J 4 bases, with 28 bases left between them. The CDR3 sequence is 18 residues long. The CDR3 coding sequence is TGTGCCAGCATGGCTGACAGGACCAATCCCACGGGGGGCTATGGCTACACCTTC. Its protein product is CASMADRTNPTGGYGYTF. The whole variable domain, filled in from reference TRBV7-2 and TRBJ1-2, reads GAGVSQSPSNKVTEKGKDVELRCDPISGHTALYWYRQSLGQGLEFLIYFQGNSAPDKSGLPSDRFSAERTGGSVSTLTIQRTQQEDSAVYLCASMADRTNPTGGYGYTFGSGTRLTVV.

This clone came up once. The J gene is TRBJ2-5, the V gene TRBV28; 12 bases match TRBD2. Trimming took 6 bases from V and 1 from J; bases not matched to a gene: 6. CDR1 and CDR2 from the germline V gene are MDHEN and SYDVKM. The CDR3 spans 16 residues. The CDR3 DNA follows: TGTGCCAGCAGCGCAACACTAGCGGGGGGCCAAGAGACCCAGTACTTC. The encoded protein is CASSATLAGGQETQYF. Based on the CDR3 plus reference TRBV28 and TRBJ2-5, the full variable domain is DVKVTQSSRYLVKRTGEKVFLECVQDMDHENMFWYRQDPGLGLRLIYFSYDVKMKEKGDIPEGYSVSREKKERFSLILESASTNQTSMYLCASSATLAGGQETQYFGPGTRLLVL.